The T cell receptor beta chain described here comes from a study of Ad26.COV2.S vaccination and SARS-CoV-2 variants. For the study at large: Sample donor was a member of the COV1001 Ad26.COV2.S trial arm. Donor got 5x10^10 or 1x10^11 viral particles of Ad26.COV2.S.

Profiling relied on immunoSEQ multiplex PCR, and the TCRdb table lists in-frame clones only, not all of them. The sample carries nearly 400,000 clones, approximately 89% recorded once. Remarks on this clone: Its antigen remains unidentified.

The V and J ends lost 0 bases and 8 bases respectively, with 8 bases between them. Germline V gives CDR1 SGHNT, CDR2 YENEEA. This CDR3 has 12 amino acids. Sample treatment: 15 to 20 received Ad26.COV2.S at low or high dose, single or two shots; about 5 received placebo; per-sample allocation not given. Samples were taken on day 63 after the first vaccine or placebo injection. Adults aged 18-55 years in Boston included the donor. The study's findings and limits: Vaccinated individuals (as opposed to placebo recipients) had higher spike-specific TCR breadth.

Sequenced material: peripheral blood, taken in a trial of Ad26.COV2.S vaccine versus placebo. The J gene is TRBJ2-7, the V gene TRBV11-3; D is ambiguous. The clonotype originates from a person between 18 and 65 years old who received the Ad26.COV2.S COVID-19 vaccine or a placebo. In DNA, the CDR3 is TGTGCCAGCAGCTTAGATGTAACTAAGCAGTACTTC. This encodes CASSLDVTKQYF.